The TCR beta chain under discussion was sequenced for a study of blood T cell repertoires in COVID-19. Study-level information: COVID-19 samples collected from the United States, Italy and Spain covered acute and convalescent phases. Sample material is recorded as cDNA or gDNA derived from T cells, B-cell-depleted T cells, or PBMCs.

Original analysis: Nucleated cell number was recorded as an estimate derived from reference gene primer amplification. Assay used: immunoSEQ multiplex PCR; TCRdb lists only in-frame clones, some missing. V, J and clone size reflect that table, while D and trimming were determined from the DNA. The sample holds approximately 470,000 clones, about nine tenths seen once. Those enrolled, adults aged 18 to 89 years, came from 20 to 25 US areas. The J segment lost 2 bases and the V segment lost 11 bases, leaving 5 bases of the junction unmatched. CDR1 is MNHEY, CDR2 SVGAGI, per germline. The CDR3 covers 12 residues.

V is TRBV6-5 and J is TRBJ2-7, with 8 bases matching TRBD1. Sequenced input: PBMCs or T cells enriched from blood (not recorded which). The sequence was collected from a woman aged 18 to 35 who had recovered from COVID-19. The CDR3 sequence: CAVQGEAYEQYF. CDR3 DNA: TGTGCCGTACAGGGGGAAGCCTACGAGCAGTACTTC.